The TCR beta chain under discussion was sequenced for a study of blood T cell repertoires in COVID-19. Data came from immunoSEQ multiplex PCR; TCRdb stores just in-frame clones and leaves some out. The sample has around 430,000 clones; approximately 88% are singletons. Germline CDR1 reads MNHEY; CDR2 reads SMNVEV (reference sequence). CDR3 length: 13 residues. The ends were cut back, 6 bases at V and 6 bases at J, with 13 bases in the middle. Sequenced input: peripheral blood. The receptor was isolated from a woman between 45 and 60 years old with COVID-19, enrolled during active disease. The rearrangement links TRBV27 to TRBJ2-3; D not certain. The chain's CDR3 is CASSPRWPDTQYF. CDR3 in DNA: TGTGCCAGCAGCCCCAGGTGGCCTGATACGCAGTATTTT.